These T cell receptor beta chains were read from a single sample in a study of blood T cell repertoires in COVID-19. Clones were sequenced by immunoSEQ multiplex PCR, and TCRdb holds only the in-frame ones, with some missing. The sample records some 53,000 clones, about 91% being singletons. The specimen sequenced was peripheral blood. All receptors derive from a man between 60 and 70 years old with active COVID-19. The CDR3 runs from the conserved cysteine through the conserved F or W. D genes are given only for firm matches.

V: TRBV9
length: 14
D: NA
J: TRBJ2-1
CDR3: CASSAWDSDNEQFF

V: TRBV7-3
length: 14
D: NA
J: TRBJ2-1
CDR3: CASSPGGEHNEQFF

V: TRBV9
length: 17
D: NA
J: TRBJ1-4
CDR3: CASSVGAGRATNEKLFF

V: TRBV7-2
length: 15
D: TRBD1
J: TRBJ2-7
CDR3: CASSLAGTGSDEQYF

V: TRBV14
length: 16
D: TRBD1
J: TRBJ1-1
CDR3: CASSQDIGTGWTEAFF

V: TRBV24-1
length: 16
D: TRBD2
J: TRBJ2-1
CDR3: CATGTSGRPLYNEQFF

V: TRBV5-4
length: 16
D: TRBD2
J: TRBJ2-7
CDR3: CASSPGGQTNSYEQYF

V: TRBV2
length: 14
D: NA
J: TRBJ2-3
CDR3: CASSEPEGPDTQYF

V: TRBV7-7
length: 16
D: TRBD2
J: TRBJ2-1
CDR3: CASSPNPGREANEQFF

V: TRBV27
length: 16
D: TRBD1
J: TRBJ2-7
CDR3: CASSPSSGTGPREQYF

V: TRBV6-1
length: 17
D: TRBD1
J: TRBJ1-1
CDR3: CASSETWPGGRGTEAFF

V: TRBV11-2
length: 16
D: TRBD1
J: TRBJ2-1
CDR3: CASSFPRTGNNNEQFF

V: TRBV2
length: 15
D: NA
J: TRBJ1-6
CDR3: CASGKTVTYNSPLHF

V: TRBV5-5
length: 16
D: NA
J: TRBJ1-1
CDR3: CASSRTPGGGGTEAFF

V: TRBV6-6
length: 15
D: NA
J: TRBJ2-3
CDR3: CASSYWGRSTDTQYF

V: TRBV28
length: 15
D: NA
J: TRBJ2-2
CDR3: CASSTRETNTGELFF

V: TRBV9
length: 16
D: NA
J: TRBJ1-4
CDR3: CASSGQGQVSDEKLFF

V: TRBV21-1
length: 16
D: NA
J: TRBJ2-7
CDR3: CASSKSGRISLHEQYF

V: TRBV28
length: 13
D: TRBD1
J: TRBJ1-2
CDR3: CASSRQGLDGYTF

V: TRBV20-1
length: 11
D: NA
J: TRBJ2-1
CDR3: CSASPLNEQFF

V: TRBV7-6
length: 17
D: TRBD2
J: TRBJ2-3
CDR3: CASSLGRLAGSTDTQYF

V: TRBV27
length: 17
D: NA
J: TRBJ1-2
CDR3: CASSLGFGGGTNYGYTF

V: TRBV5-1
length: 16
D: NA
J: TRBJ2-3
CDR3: CASSFSGQKGADTQYF

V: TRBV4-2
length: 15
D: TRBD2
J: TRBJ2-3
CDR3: CASSQDREGADTQYF

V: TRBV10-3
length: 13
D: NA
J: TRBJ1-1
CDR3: CAISGPGRGGAFF